Listed below are T cell receptor beta chains from one sample, sequenced in a study of cytomegalovirus exposure and HLA in healthy donors. Measured with immunoSEQ multiplex PCR; TCRdb has only the in-frame clones, and not every one. The table lists 130,000 or so clones, 85% to 90% of them singletons, with about 7% in the top ten. Sequenced: PBMCs. The receptors shown here come from a woman younger than 45 in good health and CMV-seropositive. Each CDR3 is given with its conserved first and last residue. A D gene is named only where the DNA matches it firmly. The size field is filled for only some rows; it gives once, few, many or a size class.

J gene: TRBJ1-1; clone size: .; D gene: .; V gene: TRBV5-1; CDR3 protein: CASSLVGGWDTEAFF; CDR3 DNA: TGCGCCAGCAGCTTGGTGGGGGGGTGGGACACTGAAGCTTTCTTT
J gene: TRBJ2-1; clone size: .; D gene: .; V gene: TRBV19; CDR3 protein: CASSRSSASSYNEQFF; CDR3 DNA: TGTGCCAGTAGTAGATCGAGCGCCAGCTCCTACAATGAGCAGTTCTTC
J gene: TRBJ1-1; clone size: .; D gene: .; V gene: TRBV7-8; CDR3 protein: CASSQTGSSEAFF; CDR3 DNA: TGTGCCAGCAGCCAGACAGGCTCCAGTGAAGCTTTCTTT
J gene: TRBJ2-1; clone size: .; D gene: TRBD2; V gene: TRBV28; CDR3 protein: CASSFFLAGGSNEQFF; CDR3 DNA: TGTGCCAGCAGTTTTTTTCTAGCGGGAGGGTCGAATGAGCAGTTCTTC
J gene: TRBJ1-2; clone size: .; D gene: .; V gene: TRBV19; CDR3 protein: CASSIPPVNYGYTF; CDR3 DNA: TGTGCCAGTAGTATCCCACCAGTTAACTATGGCTACACCTTC
J gene: TRBJ2-1; clone size: .; D gene: .; V gene: TRBV28; CDR3 protein: CASRSGTYNEQFF; CDR3 DNA: TGTGCCAGCAGATCCGGGACTTACAATGAGCAGTTCTTC
J gene: TRBJ2-7; clone size: .; D gene: TRBD2; V gene: TRBV7-9; CDR3 protein: CASRLAGSYEQYF; CDR3 DNA: TGTGCCAGCAGGCTAGCGGGGTCCTACGAGCAGTACTTC
J gene: TRBJ1-1; clone size: .; D gene: .; V gene: TRBV28; CDR3 protein: CASRIGRTEAFF; CDR3 DNA: TGTGCCAGCAGGATAGGGAGAACTGAAGCTTTCTTT
J gene: TRBJ2-1; clone size: .; D gene: TRBD1; V gene: TRBV7-6; CDR3 protein: CASSLRPQGGGIYNEQFF; CDR3 DNA: TGTGCCAGCAGCCTTCGCCCACAGGGGGGCGGAATATACAATGAGCAGTTCTTC
J gene: TRBJ1-2; clone size: .; D gene: TRBD1; V gene: TRBV28; CDR3 protein: CASSWTGNYGYTF; CDR3 DNA: TGTGCCAGCAGTTGGACAGGGAACTATGGCTACACCTTC
J gene: TRBJ1-2; clone size: .; D gene: .; V gene: TRBV5-1; CDR3 protein: CASSLGQTSNYGYTF; CDR3 DNA: TGCGCCAGCAGCTTGGGACAGACGTCGAACTATGGCTACACCTTC
J gene: TRBJ2-1; clone size: .; D gene: .; V gene: TRBV7-8; CDR3 protein: CASSSGIHNEQFF; CDR3 DNA: TGTGCCAGCAGCTCCGGGATCCACAATGAGCAGTTCTTC
J gene: TRBJ2-3; clone size: .; D gene: .; V gene: TRBV5-1; CDR3 protein: CASSLGATRGTDTQYF; CDR3 DNA: TGCGCCAGCAGCTTGGGGGCCACCCGTGGCACAGATACGCAGTATTTT
J gene: TRBJ2-5; clone size: .; D gene: .; V gene: TRBV7-6; CDR3 protein: CASSPSSGTGRTTQYF; CDR3 DNA: TGTGCCAGCAGCCCCTCCTCGGGGACTGGGCGAACGACCCAGTACTTC
J gene: TRBJ2-1; clone size: .; D gene: TRBD2; V gene: TRBV9; CDR3 protein: CASSVEEGLAGDNEQFF; CDR3 DNA: TGTGCCAGCAGCGTAGAAGAGGGACTAGCGGGGGACAATGAGCAGTTCTTC
J gene: TRBJ1-1; clone size: few; D gene: .; V gene: TRBV6-5; CDR3 protein: CASIRRGKNTEAFF; CDR3 DNA: TGTGCCAGCATTCGCCGGGGGAAGAACACTGAAGCTTTCTTT
J gene: TRBJ1-2; clone size: .; D gene: TRBD1; V gene: TRBV28; CDR3 protein: CASTLGQGDVGGYTF; CDR3 DNA: TGTGCCAGCACCCTAGGGCAGGGGGACGTGGGAGGCTACACCTTC
J gene: TRBJ1-5; clone size: .; D gene: .; V gene: TRBV6-5; CDR3 protein: CASSYAREGQPQHF; CDR3 DNA: TGTGCCAGCAGTTACGCGCGGGAAGGACAGCCCCAGCATTTT
J gene: TRBJ2-5; clone size: .; D gene: .; V gene: TRBV7-9; CDR3 protein: CASSLKTEVETQYF; CDR3 DNA: TGTGCCAGCAGCTTAAAGACCGAGGTAGAGACCCAGTACTTC
J gene: TRBJ1-4; clone size: .; D gene: .; V gene: TRBV5-4; CDR3 protein: CASSGGGGTNEKLFF; CDR3 DNA: TGTGCCAGCAGCGGGGGGGGTGGAACTAATGAAAAACTGTTTTTT
J gene: TRBJ2-3; clone size: .; D gene: .; V gene: TRBV5-1; CDR3 protein: CASSLERPTDTQYF; CDR3 DNA: TGCGCCAGCAGCTTAGAGCGACCCACAGATACGCAGTATTTT
J gene: TRBJ2-3; clone size: .; D gene: .; V gene: TRBV20-1; CDR3 protein: CSASLADTQYF; CDR3 DNA: TGCAGTGCTAGTCTAGCGGATACGCAGTATTTT
J gene: TRBJ2-1; clone size: .; D gene: TRBD1; V gene: TRBV5-1; CDR3 protein: CASSLGGTGSYNEQFF; CDR3 DNA: TGCGCCAGCAGCTTGGGTGGGACAGGTTCCTACAATGAGCAGTTCTTC
J gene: TRBJ2-2; clone size: .; D gene: TRBD2; V gene: TRBV11-1; CDR3 protein: CASSAPGTSPGELFF; CDR3 DNA: TGTGCCAGCAGCGCCCCCGGGACTAGTCCCGGGGAGCTGTTTTTT
J gene: TRBJ1-5; clone size: .; D gene: .; V gene: TRBV30; CDR3 protein: CAWSVASNQPQHF; CDR3 DNA: TGTGCCTGGAGTGTAGCTAGCAATCAGCCCCAGCATTTT
J gene: TRBJ2-1; clone size: .; D gene: TRBD2; V gene: TRBV6-8; CDR3 protein: CASSPGLAGQEQFF; CDR3 DNA: TGTGCCAGCAGTCCCGGACTAGCGGGTCAAGAGCAGTTCTTC
J gene: TRBJ1-1; clone size: .; D gene: .; V gene: TRBV30; CDR3 protein: CAWSLGQHTEAFF; CDR3 DNA: TGTGCCTGGAGTCTCGGACAGCACACTGAAGCTTTCTTT
J gene: TRBJ1-2; clone size: .; D gene: .; V gene: TRBV21-1; CDR3 protein: CASSPGEGPSNYGYTF; CDR3 DNA: TGTGCCAGCAGCCCGGGAGAGGGACCTTCCAACTATGGCTACACCTTC
J gene: TRBJ1-2; clone size: once; D gene: TRBD1; V gene: TRBV7-9; CDR3 protein: CASSDRDRLAYGYTF; CDR3 DNA: TGTGCCAGCAGCGACAGGGACAGGCTCGCCTATGGCTACACCTTC
J gene: TRBJ2-5; clone size: .; D gene: .; V gene: TRBV7-3; CDR3 protein: CASSRGGGEETQYF; CDR3 DNA: TGTGCCAGCAGCCGCGGGGGCGGGGAGGAGACCCAGTACTTC
J gene: TRBJ2-1; clone size: .; D gene: .; V gene: TRBV18; CDR3 protein: CASSQDRASYNEQFF; CDR3 DNA: TGTGCCAGCTCCCAGGACAGAGCTTCCTACAATGAGCAGTTCTTC
J gene: TRBJ1-2; clone size: .; D gene: .; V gene: TRBV28; CDR3 protein: CASSSPGDSYGYTF; CDR3 DNA: TGTGCCAGCAGTTCACCAGGGGATTCCTATGGCTACACCTTC
J gene: TRBJ2-1; clone size: .; D gene: .; V gene: TRBV5-1; CDR3 protein: CASSQGGSYNEQFF; CDR3 DNA: TGCGCCAGCAGTCAGGGGGGTTCCTACAATGAGCAGTTCTTC
J gene: TRBJ2-5; clone size: .; D gene: TRBD1; V gene: TRBV5-4; CDR3 protein: CASSLTGIQETQYF; CDR3 DNA: TGTGCCAGCAGTTTGACAGGGATTCAAGAGACCCAGTACTTC